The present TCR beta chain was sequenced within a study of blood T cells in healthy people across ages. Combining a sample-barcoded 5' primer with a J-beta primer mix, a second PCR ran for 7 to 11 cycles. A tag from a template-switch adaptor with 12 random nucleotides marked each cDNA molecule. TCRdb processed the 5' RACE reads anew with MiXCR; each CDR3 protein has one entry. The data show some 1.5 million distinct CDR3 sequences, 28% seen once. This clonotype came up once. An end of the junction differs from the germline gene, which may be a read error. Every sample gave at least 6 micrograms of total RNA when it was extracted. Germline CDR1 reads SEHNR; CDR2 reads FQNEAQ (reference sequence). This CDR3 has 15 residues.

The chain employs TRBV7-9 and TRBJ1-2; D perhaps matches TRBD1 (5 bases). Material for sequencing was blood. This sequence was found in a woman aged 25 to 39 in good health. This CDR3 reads CASSSRGTFNYGYIF. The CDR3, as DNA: TGTGCCAGCAGCTCCCGGGGGACTTTTAACTATGGCTACATCTTC.